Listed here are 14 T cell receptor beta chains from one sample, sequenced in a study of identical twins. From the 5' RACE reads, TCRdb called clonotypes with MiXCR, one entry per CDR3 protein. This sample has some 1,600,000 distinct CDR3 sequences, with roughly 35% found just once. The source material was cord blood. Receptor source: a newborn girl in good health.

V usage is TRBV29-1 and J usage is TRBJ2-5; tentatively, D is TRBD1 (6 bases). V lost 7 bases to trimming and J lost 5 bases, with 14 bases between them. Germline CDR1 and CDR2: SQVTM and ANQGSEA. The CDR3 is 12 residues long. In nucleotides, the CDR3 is TGCAGCGCCCTGGACAGCCCGGAGACCCAGTACTTC. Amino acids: CSALDSPETQYF.

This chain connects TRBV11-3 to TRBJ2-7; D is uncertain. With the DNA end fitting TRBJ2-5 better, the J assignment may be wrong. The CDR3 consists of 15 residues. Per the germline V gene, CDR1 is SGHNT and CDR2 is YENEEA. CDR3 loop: CASSLALKTRGTQYF. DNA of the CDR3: TGTGCCAGCAGCTTAGCCCTGAAAACCCGTGGGACCCAGTACTTC.

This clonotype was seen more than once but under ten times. The CDR3 protein is CASSRIAGSSYNEQYF. The CDR3 coding sequence is TGCGCCAGCAGTCGCATAGCGGGGAGCTCCTACAATGAGCAGTACTTC. This chain uses TRBV5-1 with TRBJ2-1; 8 nucleotides match TRBD2. The DNA matches TRBJ2-7 better at its end, which makes the J call doubtful. Per the germline V gene, CDR1 is SGHRS and CDR2 is YFSETQ. There are 16 residues in the CDR3.

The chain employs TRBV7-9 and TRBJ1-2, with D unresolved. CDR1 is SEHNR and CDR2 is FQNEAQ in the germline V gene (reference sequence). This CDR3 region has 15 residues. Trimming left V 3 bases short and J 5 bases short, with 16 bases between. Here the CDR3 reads CASSFLFRASYGYTF. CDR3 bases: TGTGCCAGCAGCTTCCTGTTCCGGGCTTCTTATGGCTACACCTTC. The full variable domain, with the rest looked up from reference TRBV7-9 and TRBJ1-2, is DTGVSQNPRHKITKRGQNVTFRCDPISEHNRLYWYRQTLGQGPEFLTYFQNEAQLEKSRLLSDRFSAERPKGSFSTLEIQRTEQGDSAMYLCASSFLFRASYGYTFGSGTRLTVV.

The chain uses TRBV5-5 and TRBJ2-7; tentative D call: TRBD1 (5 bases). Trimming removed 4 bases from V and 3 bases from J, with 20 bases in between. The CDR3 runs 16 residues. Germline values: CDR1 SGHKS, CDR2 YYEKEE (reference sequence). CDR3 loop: CASSPSYNNRFYEQYF. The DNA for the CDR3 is TGTGCCAGCAGCCCCTCCTACAATAACAGGTTCTACGAGCAGTACTTC.

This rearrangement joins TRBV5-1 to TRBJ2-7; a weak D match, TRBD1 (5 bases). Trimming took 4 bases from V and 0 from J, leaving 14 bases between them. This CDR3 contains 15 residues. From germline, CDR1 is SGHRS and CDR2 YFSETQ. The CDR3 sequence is CASSPDSFSSYEQYF. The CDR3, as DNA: TGCGCCAGCAGCCCCGACAGCTTCAGCTCCTACGAGCAGTACTTC.

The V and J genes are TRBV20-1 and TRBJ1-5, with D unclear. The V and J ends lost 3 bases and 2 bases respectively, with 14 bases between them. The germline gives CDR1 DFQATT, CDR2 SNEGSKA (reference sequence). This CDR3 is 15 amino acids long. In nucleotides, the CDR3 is TGCAGTGCTAGCCCCGCCGGCAGGCGCAATCAGCCCCAGCATTTT. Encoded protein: CSASPAGRRNQPQHF.

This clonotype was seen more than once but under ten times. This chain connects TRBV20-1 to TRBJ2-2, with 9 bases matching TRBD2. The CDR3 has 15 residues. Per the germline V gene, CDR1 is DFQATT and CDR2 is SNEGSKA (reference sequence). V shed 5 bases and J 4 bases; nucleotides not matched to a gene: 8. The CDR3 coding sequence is TGCAGTGCTTCCACGACTAGCGGATTCACCGGGGAGCTGTTTTTT. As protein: CSASTTSGFTGELFF.

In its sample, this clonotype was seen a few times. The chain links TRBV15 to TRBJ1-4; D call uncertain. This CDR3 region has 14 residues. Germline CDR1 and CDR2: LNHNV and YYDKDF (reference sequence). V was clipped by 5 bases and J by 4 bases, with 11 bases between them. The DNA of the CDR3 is TGTGCCACCAGCTCGTCGAGTGATAATGAAAAACTGTTTTTT. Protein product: CATSSSSDNEKLFF.

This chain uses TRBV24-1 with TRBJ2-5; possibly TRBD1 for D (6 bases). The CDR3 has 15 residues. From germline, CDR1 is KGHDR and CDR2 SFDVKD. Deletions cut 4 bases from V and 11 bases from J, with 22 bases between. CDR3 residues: CATSDPGQRYNEQYF. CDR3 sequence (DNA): TGTGCCACCAGTGACCCCGGACAGCGATACAATGAGCAGTACTTC.

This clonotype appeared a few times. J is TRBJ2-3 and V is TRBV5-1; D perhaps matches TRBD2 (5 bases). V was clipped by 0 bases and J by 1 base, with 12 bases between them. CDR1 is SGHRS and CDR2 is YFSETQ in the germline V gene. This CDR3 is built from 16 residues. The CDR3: CASSLAGVLRTDTQYF. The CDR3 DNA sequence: TGCGCCAGCAGCTTGGCCGGGGTTTTACGCACAGATACGCAGTATTTT.

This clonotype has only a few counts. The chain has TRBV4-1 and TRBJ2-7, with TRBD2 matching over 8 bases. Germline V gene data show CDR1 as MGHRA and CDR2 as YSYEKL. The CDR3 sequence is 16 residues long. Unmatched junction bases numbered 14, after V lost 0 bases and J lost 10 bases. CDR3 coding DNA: TGCGCCAGCAGCCAAGATAATTCACTAGCGGTGGGGGGCCAGTACTTC. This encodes CASSQDNSLAVGGQYF.

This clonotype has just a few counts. This CDR3 reads CSADDFTDTQYF. In DNA, the CDR3 is TGCAGTGCGGACGACTTCACAGATACGCAGTATTTT. The chain has TRBV20-1 and TRBJ2-3; D ambiguous. The germline CDR1 and CDR2 sequences are DFQATT and SNEGSKA (reference sequence). The CDR3 consists of 12 residues. V shed 6 bases and J shed 2 bases, with 9 bases lying between them.

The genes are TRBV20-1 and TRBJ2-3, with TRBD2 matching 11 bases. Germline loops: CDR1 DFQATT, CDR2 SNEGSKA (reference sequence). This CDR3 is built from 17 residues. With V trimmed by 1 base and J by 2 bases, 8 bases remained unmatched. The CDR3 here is CSARVGSGGAPTDTQYF. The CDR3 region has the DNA TGCAGTGCTAGAGTCGGTAGCGGGGGGGCCCCCACAGATACGCAGTATTTT.